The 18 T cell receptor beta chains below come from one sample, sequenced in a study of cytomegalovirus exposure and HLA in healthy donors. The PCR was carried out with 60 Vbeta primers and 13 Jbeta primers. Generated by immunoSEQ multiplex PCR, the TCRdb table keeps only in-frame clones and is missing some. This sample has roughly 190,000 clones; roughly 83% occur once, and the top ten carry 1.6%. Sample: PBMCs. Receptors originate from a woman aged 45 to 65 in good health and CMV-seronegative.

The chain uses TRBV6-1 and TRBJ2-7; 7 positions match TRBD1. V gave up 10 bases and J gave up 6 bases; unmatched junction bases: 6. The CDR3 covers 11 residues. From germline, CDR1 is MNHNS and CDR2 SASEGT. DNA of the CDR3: TGTGCCACCGACAGGGTCAGCGAGCAGTACTTC. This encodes CATDRVSEQYF.

The CDR3 protein is CASSPLAAGGGEQYF. DNA of the CDR3: TGTGCCAGCAGCCCGCTAGCGGCGGGTGGGGGCGAGCAGTACTTC. V and J are TRBV7-9 and TRBJ2-7; 7 positions match TRBD2. The length of the CDR3 is 15 residues. The germline CDR1 and CDR2 sequences are SEHNR and FQNEAQ (reference sequence). J was trimmed by 6 bases and V by 5 bases; bases with no gene match: 13.

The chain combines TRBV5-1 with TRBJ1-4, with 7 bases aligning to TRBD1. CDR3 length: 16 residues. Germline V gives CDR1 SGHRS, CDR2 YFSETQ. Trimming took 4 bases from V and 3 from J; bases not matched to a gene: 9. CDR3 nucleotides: TGCGCCAGCAGCAGGACGTTGGGACAGCCTAATGAAAAACTGTTTTTT. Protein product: CASSRTLGQPNEKLFF.

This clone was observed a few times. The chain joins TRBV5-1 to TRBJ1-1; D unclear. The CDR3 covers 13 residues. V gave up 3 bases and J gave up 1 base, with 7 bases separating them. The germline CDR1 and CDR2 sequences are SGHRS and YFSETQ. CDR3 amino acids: CASSWQANTEAFF. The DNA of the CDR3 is TGCGCCAGCAGCTGGCAGGCGAACACTGAAGCTTTCTTT.

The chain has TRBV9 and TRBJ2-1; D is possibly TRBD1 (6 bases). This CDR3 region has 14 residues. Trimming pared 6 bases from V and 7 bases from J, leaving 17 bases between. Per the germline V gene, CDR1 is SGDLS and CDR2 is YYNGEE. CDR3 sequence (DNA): TGTGCCAGCACCCCCCGTGGGCAGGGGAATGAGCAGTTCTTC. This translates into CASTPRGQGNEQFF.

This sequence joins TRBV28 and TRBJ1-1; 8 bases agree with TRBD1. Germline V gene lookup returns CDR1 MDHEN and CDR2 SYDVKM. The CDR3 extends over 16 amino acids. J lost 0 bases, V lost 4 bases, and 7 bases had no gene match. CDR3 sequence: CASSSLTGVLNTEAFF. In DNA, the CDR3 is TGTGCCAGCAGTTCGTTGACAGGGGTCCTGAACACTGAAGCTTTCTTT. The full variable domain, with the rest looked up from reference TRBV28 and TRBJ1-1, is DVKVTQSSRYLVKRTGEKVFLECVQDMDHENMFWYRQDPGLGLRLIYFSYDVKMKEKGDIPEGYSVSREKKERFSLILESASTNQTSMYLCASSSLTGVLNTEAFFGQGTRLTVV.

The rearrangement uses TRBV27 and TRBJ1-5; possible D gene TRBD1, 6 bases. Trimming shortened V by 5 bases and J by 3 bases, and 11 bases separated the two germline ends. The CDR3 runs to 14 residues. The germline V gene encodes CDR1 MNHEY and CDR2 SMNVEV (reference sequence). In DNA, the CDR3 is TGTGCCAGCAGTATCAGGGGATCCAATCAGCCCCAGCATTTT. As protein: CASSIRGSNQPQHF.

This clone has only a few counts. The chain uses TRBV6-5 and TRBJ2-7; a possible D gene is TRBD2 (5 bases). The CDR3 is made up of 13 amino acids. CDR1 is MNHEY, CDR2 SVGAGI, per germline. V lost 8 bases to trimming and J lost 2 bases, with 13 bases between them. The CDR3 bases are TGTGCCAGCTGGAGGCGGAGCGCCTACGAGCAGTACTTC. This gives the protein CASWRRSAYEQYF.

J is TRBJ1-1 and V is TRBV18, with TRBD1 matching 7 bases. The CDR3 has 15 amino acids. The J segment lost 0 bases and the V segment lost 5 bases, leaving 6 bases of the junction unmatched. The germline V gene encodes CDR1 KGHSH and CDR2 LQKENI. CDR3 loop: CASSSPTGMNTEAFF. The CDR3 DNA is TGTGCCAGCTCATCCCCGACAGGGATGAACACTGAAGCTTTCTTT.

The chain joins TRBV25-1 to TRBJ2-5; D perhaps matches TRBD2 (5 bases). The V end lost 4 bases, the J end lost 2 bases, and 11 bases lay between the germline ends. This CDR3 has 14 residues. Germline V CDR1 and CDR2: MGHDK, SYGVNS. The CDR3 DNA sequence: TGTGCCAGCAGTGTAGGCGGGCCTCAAGAGACCCAGTACTTC. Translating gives CASSVGGPQETQYF.

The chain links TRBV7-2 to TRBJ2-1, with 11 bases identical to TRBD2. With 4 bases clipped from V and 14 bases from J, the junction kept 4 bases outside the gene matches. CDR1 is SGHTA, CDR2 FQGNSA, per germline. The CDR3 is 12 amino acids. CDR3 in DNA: TGTGCCAGCAGCTCTAGCGGGGGGACTAAGTTCTTC. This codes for CASSSSGGTKFF.

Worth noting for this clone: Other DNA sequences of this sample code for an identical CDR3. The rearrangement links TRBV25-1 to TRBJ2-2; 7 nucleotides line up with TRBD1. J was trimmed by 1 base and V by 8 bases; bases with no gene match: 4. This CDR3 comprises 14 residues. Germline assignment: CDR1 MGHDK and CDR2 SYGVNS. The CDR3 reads CASRRTGNTGELFF. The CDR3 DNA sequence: TGTGCCAGCCGTAGGACAGGGAACACCGGGGAGCTGTTTTTT.

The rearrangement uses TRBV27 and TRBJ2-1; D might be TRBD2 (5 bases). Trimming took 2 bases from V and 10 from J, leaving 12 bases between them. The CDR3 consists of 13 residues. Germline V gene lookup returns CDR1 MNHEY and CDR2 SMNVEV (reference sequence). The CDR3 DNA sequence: TGTGCCAGCAGTTTAAACTATGCGGGCGAGCAGTTCTTC. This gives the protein CASSLNYAGEQFF.

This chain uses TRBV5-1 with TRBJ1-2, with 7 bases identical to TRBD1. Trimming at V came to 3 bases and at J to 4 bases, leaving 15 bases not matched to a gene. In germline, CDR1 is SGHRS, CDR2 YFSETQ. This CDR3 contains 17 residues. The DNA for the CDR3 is TGCGCCAGCAGCTCAAACATAGGGGGCGCGAGACCCTATGGCTACACCTTC. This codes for CASSSNIGGARPYGYTF.

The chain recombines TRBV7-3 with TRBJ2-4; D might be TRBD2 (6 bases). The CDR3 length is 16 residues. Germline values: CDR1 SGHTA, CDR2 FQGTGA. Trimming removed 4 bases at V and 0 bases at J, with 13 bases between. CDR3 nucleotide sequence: TGTGCCAGCAGCTCAATAGCGGACTTAGCCAAAAACATTCAGTACTTC. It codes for CASSSIADLAKNIQYF.

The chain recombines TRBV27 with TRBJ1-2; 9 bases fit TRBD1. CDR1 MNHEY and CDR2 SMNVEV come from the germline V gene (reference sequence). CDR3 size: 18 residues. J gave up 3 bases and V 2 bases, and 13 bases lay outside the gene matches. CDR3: CASSLVGTGRRGYYGYTF. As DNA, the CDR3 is TGTGCCAGCAGTTTAGTCGGGACAGGGAGGAGGGGGTACTATGGCTACACCTTC.

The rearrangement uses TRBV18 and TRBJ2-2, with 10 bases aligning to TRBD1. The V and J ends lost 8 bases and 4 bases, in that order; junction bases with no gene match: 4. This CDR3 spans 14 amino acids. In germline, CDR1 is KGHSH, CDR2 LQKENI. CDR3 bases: TGTGCCAGCACCAGGACAGGGGGCACCGGGGAGCTGTTTTTT. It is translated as CASTRTGGTGELFF.

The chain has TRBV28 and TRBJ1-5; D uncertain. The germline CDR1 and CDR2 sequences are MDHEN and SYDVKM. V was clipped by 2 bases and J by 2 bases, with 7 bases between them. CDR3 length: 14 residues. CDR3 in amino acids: CASSLLAGNQPQHF. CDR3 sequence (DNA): TGTGCCAGCAGTTTACTGGCCGGCAATCAGCCCCAGCATTTT.